Below, one T cell receptor beta chain is given with its context. Its recognized antigen is unknown. Base qualities are not recorded, but no much larger clone differs from it by a single base. This specimen belongs to a study of shared clonotypes between healthy human individuals (dated by TCRdb to about 2020). With respect to the entire study: The cohort comprised a couple of women and a few men aged 18 to 49 years. To increase sequencing depth and limit assay-specific biases, different laboratories used diverse techniques to prepare libraries and sequence TCR repertoires. Blood TCR repertoires of about five healthy adults were deeply sequenced to estimate repertoire size and the extent of clonotype sharing between individuals. Each donor's leukapheresis produced roughly between roughly 0.85 and 10 billion PBMCs. Per donor, three plates each were used for CD4 naive and CD4 memory, two for CD8 naive, and one for CD8 memory. On the study overall, not on this receptor specifically: Clonotypes shared by all four sorted-subset donors showed higher generation probabilities than non-shared clonotypes. Because the study included a small number of donors, the genetic and exposure-history diversity represented was limited. Sampling was restricted to blood, and TCR repertoires in tissues likely differ from the TCR repertoires found in blood. Naive subsets generally had larger estimated clonotype richness than memory subsets did. Pairwise subsampling led to the expectation that sequencing depth would affect the degree of clonotype sharing among donors. Across a few donors, approximately 5% of naive CD4, roughly 3.5% of naive CD8, 2.3% of memory CD4, and approximately 0.4% of memory CD8 clonotypes were shared. Rarefaction of sorted-subset datasets indicated incomplete sequencing despite the large sequencing depth.

Using the deep immunoSEQ assay, multiplex PCR amplified TCR CDR3 regions from genomic DNA. For each cell subset, the extracted genomic DNA was distributed evenly across all wells of several immunoSEQ 96-well plates, and each plate served as one replicate. Each replicate PCR for sorted subsets received roughly 0.2 ug genomic DNA, equal to roughly 30,000 T cell genomes. Purified libraries were quantified with a Qubit 3.0 fluorometer, sized on a Bioanalyzer 2100, and re-quantified with the KAPA Library Quantification kit. Every immunoSEQ 96-well plate was sequenced on a dedicated single-read 150-cycle Illumina NextSeq 550 flow cell. The paper's data handling went like this. Because only junctional sequences without quality scores were contained in the immunoSEQ output, filtering matching that applied to full-length reads could not be performed. To assign V/J genes and CDR3, sequences were annotated against IMGT germline references using PyIR, a Python wrapper for IgBLAST v1.9. Any read was removed if the V/J assignment was weak (E-value above 1e-6), the CDR3 was missing, or the read contained stop codons, out-of-frame junctions, or ambiguous translated residues. V3J clonotypes were defined as sequences sharing the same inferred V gene, J gene, and CDR3 amino acid sequence. Percentage overlap between repertoires was computed as shared unique clonotypes divided by the size of the smaller repertoire. Three approaches were used to assess repertoire richness: RTK rarefaction, the Chao1 estimator, and Recon v2.1 estimates of unobserved clonotypes. Generation probabilities for all TCRbeta clonotypes obtained by the gDNA method from a few donors were computed using OLGA. TCRdb obtained this table from immuneACCESS and retained in-frame rearrangements with V and J assigned. These tables miss some clones; where compared with another copy, unresolved V genes account for less than half of the shortfall, and the remainder is unexplained. V, J and clone size are taken as reported in that table, and D and trimming were inferred from the DNA itself. The sample table contains over a million clones; only one count was recorded for approximately 80% of them. The top ten clones comprise roughly 0.65% of the sample.

The donors were healthy, HIV-negative adults who had no recently reported acute infections or vaccinations. Every donor was a Caucasian adult residing in Nashville, Tennessee, USA. Magnetic negative selection was used to enrich CD4+ T cells, after which naive cells were positively selected on CD45RA and the negative fraction became the memory subset. After blood collection by leukapheresis, PBMCs were isolated using Ficoll-Histopaque density gradient centrifugation and then cryopreserved in the vapor phase of liquid nitrogen. Purity and quantity of every magnetically sorted T cell population were checked by analytical flow cytometry. Genomic DNA was isolated from every sorted fraction and measured by UV absorbance on a Nanodrop 2000c. Inclusive of the bounding cysteine and phenylalanine, the CDR3 is 19 residues long. Only the CDR3 portion is preserved as DNA: 57 bases, with reading frame beginning at the first base. V is reduced by 0 bases and J by 5 bases, leaving a spacing of 23 bases between them. Sequences SGHAT (CDR1) and FQNNGV (CDR2) are obtained from the germline V gene.

The origin of this receptor is a man in his late teens or twenties in good health. Some clones in this sample may be carry-over from other donors' samples. The sequencing input was memory CD4+ T cells from PBMCs. The cell subset or site label corresponds to: CD45RA-negative fraction. The sequence is built from TRBV11-2 and TRBJ2-1; D gene: possibly TRBD2, on 6 matching bases. CDR3 reads: CASSLDLYRSGRENNEQFF. The nucleotide sequence reads as follows: TGTGCCAGCAGCTTAGATCTGTATAGGTCGGGACGGGAGAACAATGAGCAGTTCTTC.